Listed below are T cell receptor beta chains from one sample, sequenced in a study of T cell repertoires in cytomegalovirus infection. The antigens these receptors bind are not known. Each CDR3 protein gets one entry after TCRdb re-called the reads with MiXCR. The table includes tens of thousands of distinct CDR3 sequences, around 21% detected once. Sample: PBMCs, sequenced either directly or after in vitro stimulation (not recorded which). These receptors were collected from a human donor in good health (CMV status not recorded). Some clones in this sample may be carry-over from other donors' samples. CDR3s include the opening cysteine and the closing phenylalanine or tryptophan. The order of the fields is clone size, J gene, V gene, D gene, CDR3 protein, CDR3 DNA. A D gene is named only where the DNA matches it firmly. Size tells how often a clone was seen (once, few, many) or the class of an expanded clone, and some rows leave it out.

size: NA; J: TRBJ2-7; V: TRBV6-5; D: TRBD1; CDR3: CASSKDRGDYEQYF; DNA: TGTGCCAGCAGTAAGGACAGGGGAGATTACGAGCAGTACTTC
size: NA; J: TRBJ2-2; V: TRBV15; D: NA; CDR3: CATSRDQGGELFF; DNA: TGTGCCACCAGCAGAGATCAAGGCGGGGAGCTGTTTTTT
size: few; J: TRBJ1-2; V: TRBV27; D: NA; CDR3: CASSLMQGYGYTF; DNA: TGTGCCAGCAGTTTAATGCAGGGCTATGGCTACACCTTC
size: few; J: TRBJ2-5; V: TRBV7-9; D: NA; CDR3: CASSLLAKYQETQYF; DNA: TGTGCCAGCAGCTTACTTGCGAAGTACCAAGAGACCCAGTACTTC
size: few; J: TRBJ1-1; V: TRBV7-9; D: NA; CDR3: CASSLPGGNTEAFF; DNA: TGTGCCAGCAGCCTCCCAGGAGGAAACACTGAAGCTTTCTTT
size: few; J: TRBJ2-3; V: TRBV10-3; D: NA; CDR3: CAIRPGLIENAQYF; DNA: TGTGCCATCCGGCCGGGACTCATTGAAAATGCGCAGTATTTT
size: NA; J: TRBJ2-1; V: TRBV6-2/TRBV6-3; D: TRBD2; CDR3: CANLAGNHNEQFF; DNA: TGTGCCAACCTAGCGGGAAACCACAATGAGCAGTTCTTC
size: few; J: TRBJ1-6; V: TRBV7-2; D: NA; CDR3: CASISGANSPLHF; DNA: TGTGCCAGCATATCAGGGGCAAATTCACCCCTCCACTTT
size: few; J: TRBJ1-2; V: TRBV4-1; D: NA; CDR3: CASSHVGDGYTF; DNA: TGCGCCAGCAGCCACGTAGGGGATGGCTACACCTTC
size: many; J: TRBJ2-1; V: TRBV7-2; D: TRBD1; CDR3: CASSLGTGSYEQFF; DNA: TGTGCCAGCAGCCTCGGGACAGGGTCTTACGAGCAGTTCTTC
size: NA; J: TRBJ2-3; V: TRBV5-4; D: NA; CDR3: CASSLPLTDTQYF; DNA: TGTGCCAGCAGCTTACCCCTCACAGATACGCAGTATTTT
size: few; J: TRBJ2-5; V: TRBV29-1; D: TRBD1; CDR3: CSGTGVETQYF; DNA: TGCAGCGGGACAGGGGTTGAGACCCAGTACTTC
size: NA; J: TRBJ1-5; V: TRBV27; D: TRBD1; CDR3: CASSSRGSDQPQHF; DNA: TGTGCCAGCAGTTCCAGGGGGTCTGATCAGCCCCAGCATTTT
size: NA; J: TRBJ2-7; V: TRBV7-3; D: NA; CDR3: CASSPSGGGGSYEQYF; DNA: TGTGCCAGCAGCCCCTCGGGGGGCGGGGGCTCCTACGAGCAGTACTTC
size: many; J: TRBJ2-1; V: TRBV7-7; D: NA; CDR3: CASSPWLLSYNEQFF; DNA: TGTGCTAGCAGCCCGTGGCTTCTATCCTACAATGAGCAGTTCTTC
size: few; J: TRBJ1-5; V: TRBV7-9; D: NA; CDR3: CAIEGEGDQPQHF; DNA: TGTGCCATTGAGGGGGAAGGGGATCAGCCCCAGCATTTT
size: many; J: TRBJ2-2; V: TRBV13; D: NA; CDR3: CASSLFGTGELFF; DNA: TGTGCCAGCAGCTTATTTGGGACCGGGGAGCTGTTTTTT
size: NA; J: TRBJ1-4; V: TRBV5-6; D: NA; CDR3: CASSFFRTTFTEKLFF; DNA: TGTGCCAGCAGCTTTTTCCGGACTACCTTCACTGAAAAACTGTTTTTT
size: many; J: TRBJ2-1; V: TRBV7-6; D: NA; CDR3: CASSSSASVSYNEQFF; DNA: TGTGCCAGCAGCTCATCAGCTTCGGTGTCCTACAATGAGCAGTTCTTC
size: NA; J: TRBJ1-5; V: TRBV19; D: NA; CDR3: CASTPRWNQPQHF; DNA: TGTGCCAGTACCCCTCGATGGAATCAGCCCCAGCATTTT
size: few; J: TRBJ2-1; V: TRBV4-2; D: TRBD2; CDR3: CASSQKGSGAGRINEQFF; DNA: TGTGCCAGCAGCCAAAAGGGGAGTGGAGCGGGAAGGATCAATGAGCAGTTCTTC
size: few; J: TRBJ2-7; V: TRBV7-2; D: TRBD2; CDR3: CASSSVLAGSSYEQYF; DNA: TGTGCCAGCAGCTCGGTACTAGCGGGGAGCTCCTACGAGCAGTACTTC
size: NA; J: TRBJ2-1; V: TRBV18; D: NA; CDR3: CASSPPTGGLNEQFF; DNA: TGTGCCAGCTCACCACCGACCGGGGGTCTCAATGAGCAGTTCTTC
size: NA; J: TRBJ1-4; V: TRBV29-1; D: NA; CDR3: CSVLTGREEKLFF; DNA: TGCAGCGTTCTGACAGGTCGGGAGGAAAAACTGTTTTTT
size: few; J: TRBJ2-1; V: TRBV7-3; D: TRBD2; CDR3: CASSFSGLAGAGEQFF; DNA: TGTGCCAGCAGCTTTTCCGGACTAGCGGGAGCGGGTGAGCAGTTCTTC
size: few; J: TRBJ1-1; V: TRBV12-3/TRBV12-4; D: NA; CDR3: CASTGSGVWAEAFF; DNA: TGTGCCAGCACAGGGTCCGGTGTATGGGCTGAAGCTTTCTTT
size: many; J: TRBJ1-2; V: TRBV7-2; D: TRBD1; CDR3: CATWDRGYTF; DNA: TGTGCCACGTGGGACAGAGGCTACACCTTC
size: few; J: TRBJ1-1; V: TRBV12-3/TRBV12-4; D: NA; CDR3: CASMNIMNTEAFF; DNA: TGTGCCAGCATGAACATCATGAACACTGAAGCTTTCTTT
size: few; J: TRBJ1-3; V: TRBV29-1; D: NA; CDR3: CSVADGGNTIYF; DNA: TGCAGCGTAGCCGACGGGGGAAACACCATATATTTT
size: few; J: TRBJ2-1; V: TRBV29-1; D: NA; CDR3: CSVLAGTYNEQFF; DNA: TGCAGCGTGCTTGCAGGGACCTACAATGAGCAGTTCTTC
size: NA; J: TRBJ2-5; V: TRBV6-5; D: TRBD1; CDR3: CASSYLGTGGAETQYF; DNA: TGTGCCAGCAGTTATCTCGGGACAGGGGGCGCAGAGACCCAGTACTTC
size: NA; J: TRBJ1-1; V: TRBV6-2/TRBV6-3; D: NA; CDR3: CASSYVSPNTEAFF; DNA: TGTGCCAGCAGTTACGTCTCCCCGAACACTGAAGCTTTCTTT
size: many; J: TRBJ2-1; V: TRBV7-8; D: TRBD2; CDR3: CASSFLSGSAYNEQFF; DNA: TGTGCCAGCAGCTTCCTTAGCGGGAGCGCATACAATGAGCAGTTCTTC
size: NA; J: TRBJ2-7; V: TRBV7-2; D: NA; CDR3: CASSATGLAASYEQYF; DNA: TGTGCCAGCAGCGCGACAGGACTCGCAGCCTCCTACGAGCAGTACTTC
size: few; J: TRBJ2-7; V: TRBV5-4; D: TRBD1; CDR3: CASSSGTDTYEQYF; DNA: TGTGCCAGCAGCTCCGGGACAGACACCTACGAGCAGTACTTC
size: many; J: TRBJ1-2; V: TRBV7-6; D: TRBD1; CDR3: CASSLTGQGEGYTF; DNA: TGTGCCAGCAGCTTAACGGGACAGGGGGAGGGCTACACCTTC
size: NA; J: TRBJ1-3; V: TRBV19; D: NA; CDR3: CASSISGGNTIYF; DNA: TGTGCCAGTAGTATATCAGGAGGAAACACCATATATTTT
size: NA; J: TRBJ2-4; V: TRBV6-1; D: NA; CDR3: CASSEVQGVAKNIQYF; DNA: TGTGCCAGCAGTGAAGTACAGGGAGTAGCCAAAAACATTCAGTACTTC
size: NA; J: TRBJ2-7; V: TRBV7-6; D: NA; CDR3: CASSEIRGVEQYF; DNA: TGTGCCAGCAGCGAGATCAGGGGCGTCGAGCAGTACTTC
size: NA; J: TRBJ2-5; V: TRBV25-1; D: TRBD2; CDR3: CASSESWGGRRETQYF; DNA: TGTGCCAGCAGTGAATCTTGGGGGGGAAGAAGAGAGACCCAGTACTTC
size: NA; J: TRBJ2-5; V: TRBV6-1; D: TRBD2; CDR3: CASSEGSGRLQETQYF; DNA: TGTGCCAGCAGTGAAGGTAGCGGGAGGCTCCAAGAGACCCAGTACTTC
size: many; J: TRBJ2-5; V: TRBV7-6; D: TRBD2; CDR3: CASSSIRTSGQETQYF; DNA: TGTGCCAGCAGCTCGATTAGGACTAGCGGCCAAGAGACCCAGTACTTC
size: NA; J: TRBJ2-1; V: TRBV5-1; D: NA; CDR3: CASSGTEASLQFF; DNA: TGCGCCAGCAGCGGTACTGAGGCTAGCCTGCAGTTCTTC
size: few; J: TRBJ2-1; V: TRBV10-3; D: NA; CDR3: CAISDGAGFGAYNEQFF; DNA: TGTGCCATCAGTGATGGCGCAGGGTTCGGCGCCTACAATGAGCAGTTCTTC
size: many; J: TRBJ2-1; V: TRBV7-2; D: NA; CDR3: CASGSNEQFF; DNA: TGTGCCAGCGGCTCCAATGAGCAGTTCTTC
size: few; J: TRBJ1-4; V: TRBV6-8; D: NA; CDR3: CASSYNAVRGEKLFF; DNA: TGTGCCAGCAGTTACAACGCGGTTAGAGGGGAAAAACTGTTTTTT
size: NA; J: TRBJ1-5; V: TRBV12-3/TRBV12-4; D: TRBD1; CDR3: CASNLRGRGNQPQHF; DNA: TGTGCCAGCAACCTCAGGGGGCGAGGCAATCAGCCCCAGCATTTT
size: many; J: TRBJ2-6; V: TRBV12-3/TRBV12-4; D: TRBD2; CDR3: CAVTGGTGANVLTF; DNA: TGTGCCGTGACGGGAGGTACTGGGGCCAACGTCCTGACTTTC
size: NA; J: TRBJ2-3; V: TRBV24-1; D: TRBD2; CDR3: CATSDPTSGRVTDTQYF; DNA: TGTGCCACCAGTGACCCTACTAGCGGGAGGGTCACAGATACGCAGTATTTT
size: NA; J: TRBJ1-5; V: TRBV2; D: NA; CDR3: CASSLSGRLAPQHF; DNA: TGTGCCAGCAGCCTTTCGGGACGCTTGGCGCCCCAGCATTTT
size: few; J: TRBJ2-6; V: TRBV28; D: NA; CDR3: CATRDFGANVLTF; DNA: TGTGCCACCAGGGATTTTGGGGCCAACGTCCTGACTTTC
size: NA; J: TRBJ1-1; V: TRBV2; D: NA; CDR3: CASSDRGTEAFF; DNA: TGTGCCAGCAGTGACAGGGGCACTGAAGCTTTCTTT
size: few; J: TRBJ2-2; V: TRBV19; D: TRBD2; CDR3: CASRGSGRAGSGELFF; DNA: TGTGCCAGTAGGGGTAGCGGGAGGGCCGGTAGCGGGGAGCTGTTTTTT